Included here is one TCR beta chain sequence, with context. V shed 3 bases and J shed 7 bases, with 18 bases lying between them. The CDR3 sequence is 16 residues long. Germline V gene sequence: CDR1 SGHTA, CDR2 FQGNSA. This sample was taken from a study of blood T cell repertoires in COVID-19. Study background: Sites across the United States, Italy and Spain contributed samples from acute and convalescent COVID-19. T cells, B-cell-depleted T cells, or PBMCs supplied cDNA or gDNA.

How the authors handled the data: For nucleated cells, counts were estimated from reference gene primer amplification. Sequencing was performed with immunoSEQ multiplex PCR; in TCRdb, only in-frame clones are kept and a portion is missing. V and J calls and clone size are copied from that table; D and trimming were computed from the DNA. The sample holds 150,000 to 200,000 clones; 80% to 90% are singletons and the top ten take approximately 2.1%. The V call is TRBV7-2, the J call TRBJ2-2, with D perhaps matching TRBD2 (6 bases). Sequenced input: peripheral blood. The sequence came from a man younger than 35 who had recovered from COVID-19. The CDR3 is CASSLMVREVGGELFF. DNA for the CDR3: TGTGCCAGCAGCTTGATGGTTAGGGAGGTCGGCGGGGAGCTGTTTTTT.